The sample holds many counts of the clone carrying this TCR beta chain. What it binds is unknown. One end of the junction varies from germline; a read error may be responsible. These data originate in a study of shared clonotypes between healthy human individuals. Points from the study as a whole: Generation probability values for non-shared clonotypes were lower than those for clonotypes shared by all four donors.

Per the original methods: In the immunoSEQ data, sequences were junction-only and lacked quality scores, so filtering differed. Assay used: immunoSEQ multiplex PCR; TCRdb lists only in-frame clones, some missing. The V and J calls and the clone size are those of that table, but D and trimming were determined from the DNA. This table has hundreds of thousands of clones, roughly 70% appearing once. The CDR3 totals 12 residues. The germline gives CDR1 MNHEY, CDR2 SVGAGI. The sequencing sample was made of memory CD4+ T cells sorted from blood. Stated subset: CD45RA-negative fraction. The source is a woman aged 30 to 39 in good health. V and J are TRBV6-5 and TRBJ1-1; 8 positions agree with TRBD1. The CDR3: CASRAGTGPPVF. The CDR3, as DNA: TGTGCCAGCAGGGCCGGGACAGGCCCCCCCGTCTTT.